Described below is a single T cell receptor (beta chain) sequence and its context. Here immunoSEQ multiplex PCR was the method, and the copy in TCRdb shows in-frame clones only, minus some. The data show about 89,000 clones, approximately 90% seen once. V was clipped by 5 bases and J by 2 bases, with 13 bases between them. The length of the CDR3 is 14 residues. The V gene's germline CDR1 is MNHEY and CDR2 SMNVEV (reference sequence). Samples of blood were obtained at baseline, on cycle 4 day 1, and on cycle 7 day 1. This specimen belongs to a study of OX40 agonist ivuxolimab in advanced cancers. Study-level information: Every 2 weeks, patients got intravenous ivuxolimab at one of six dose levels (0.01-10 mg/kg).

The chain uses TRBV27 and TRBJ2-7; TRBD2 is a possible D gene (5 bases). The clonotype comes from an adult with an advanced solid tumor such as melanoma, head and neck, liver or kidney cancer. This sample comprised CD4+ or CD8+ T cells sorted from blood, obtained in a trial of the OX40 agonist ivuxolimab. CDR3 loop: CASSTILGTYEQYF. Written as DNA, the CDR3 is TGTGCCAGCAGTACAATACTAGGAACCTACGAGCAGTACTTC.